These T cell receptor beta chains were read from a single sample in a study of CD8+ T cells in alopecia areata. Clones were read by immunoSEQ multiplex PCR, and TCRdb kept only the in-frame ones, dropping some. The repertoire consists of 60,000 to 70,000 clones, with roughly half occurring once and the leading ten covering 17%. The source was CD8+ T cells sorted from blood, collected at week 0. The receptors derive from a human donor with alopecia areata. The CDR3 runs from the conserved cysteine through the conserved F or W. D genes are given only for firm matches.

J: TRBJ2-1; D: TRBD2; V: TRBV9; CDR3: CASSVSSGRNEQFF
J: TRBJ2-1; D: TRBD1; V: TRBV2; CDR3: CASYSEGTGGLNEQFF
J: TRBJ2-1; D: TRBD2; V: TRBV23-1; CDR3: CASTGPNGRSSYNEQFF
J: TRBJ2-7; D: -; V: TRBV29-1; CDR3: CSVLLRVDEQYF
J: TRBJ1-1; D: -; V: TRBV27; CDR3: CASSFHLNTEAFF
J: TRBJ2-1; D: TRBD2; V: TRBV5-5; CDR3: CASSSIPYSVGLAWNEQFF
J: TRBJ1-2; D: -; V: TRBV29-1; CDR3: CSVRGGEGPLAGNGYTF
J: TRBJ2-6; D: -; V: TRBV29-1; CDR3: CSTQGSGYPGANVLTF
J: TRBJ2-7; D: -; V: TRBV27; CDR3: CASSLALGTIGEQYF
J: TRBJ2-5; D: -; V: TRBV27; CDR3: CASWVSGRTPETQYF
J: TRBJ2-5; D: -; V: TRBV6-6; CDR3: CASSYDSFGVETQYF
J: TRBJ1-5; D: -; V: TRBV29-1; CDR3: CSVTTDGYYSNQPQHF
J: TRBJ2-5; D: -; V: TRBV15; CDR3: CATSIKIEETQYF
J: TRBJ2-5; D: TRBD1; V: TRBV5-1; CDR3: CASSSGQGAVETQYF
J: TRBJ2-4; D: TRBD2; V: TRBV7-2; CDR3: CASSLEWSGRSSKNIQYF
J: TRBJ2-6; D: TRBD1; V: TRBV19; CDR3: CATVPRGTGANVLTF
J: TRBJ2-3; D: TRBD1; V: TRBV6-5; CDR3: CASSSFGTGRTDTQYF
J: TRBJ2-7; D: TRBD2; V: TRBV5-1; CDR3: CASSGSGREASYEQYF
J: TRBJ2-1; D: TRBD2; V: TRBV5-4; CDR3: CASSSSGRAGNEQFF
J: TRBJ1-2; D: -; V: TRBV28; CDR3: CASSLAGGYGYTF